The clone carrying this T cell receptor (beta chain) occurred many times. TCRdb fed the RT-PCR reads into MiXCR, producing one record per CDR3 protein. The sample yields almost 700,000 distinct CDR3 sequences, 13% to 15% seen once. The CDR3 sequence is 14 residues long. V was clipped by 9 bases and J by 0 bases, with 13 bases between them. Germline CDR1 is ENHRY and CDR2 is SYGVKD. The chain links TRBV10-3 to TRBJ2-3; D is perhaps TRBD1 (5 bases). The TCR was taken from a female donor in good health, serving as a healthy control. The sample was memory CD4+ T cells from blood. In nucleotides, the CDR3 is TGTGCCATTCGACAGACTTCTAGCACAGATACGCAGTATTTT. Translated, it gives CAIRQTSSTDTQYF.